Sequencing of this T cell receptor (beta chain) was carried out in a study of cytomegalovirus exposure and HLA in healthy donors. Study context: HLA-typed donors contributed 65 million to 85 million unique TCRs, which were held in an early data release. Study-level findings and limits: A later analysis found common viral pathogens apparently linked to several of the most significant clusters. Cytomegalovirus-associated TCR beta chains were listed, numbering 150 to 200.

CDR3 length: 12 amino acids. The V segment lost 8 bases and the J segment 7 bases; nucleotides outside the gene matches: 7. CDR1 and CDR2 (germline): SQVTM, ANQGSEA. In the case of this clone: Its antigen is undetermined.

The PCR used 60 Vbeta and 13 Jbeta primers. In the study's own analysis: Later reanalysis found 70 million to 95 million unique TCR beta chains, approximately 11 million of them shared. The method was immunoSEQ multiplex PCR; TCRdb's version includes in-frame clones alone and lacks a portion of them. The V and J calls and clone size come from that table; D and trimming were worked out from the DNA. The data hold 25,000 to 35,000 clones, with roughly 69% observed a single time. Specimen: PBMCs. This TCR was sampled from a man between 50 and 59 years old in good health and CMV-seropositive. The V gene is TRBV29-1, the J gene TRBJ2-1; TRBD1 aligns across 8 bases. CDR3 DNA: TGCAGCCAGGGGGCTCGTAAGAATGAGCAGTTCTTC. This codes for CSQGARKNEQFF.